This T cell receptor (beta chain) was sequenced for a study of T-cell reconstitution after alpha-beta-depleted transplantation in children. Study-level results: Reported findings indicate that, about two months after transplant, alpha-beta T cells came from several hundred expanded clones, which were derived from non-depleted graft cells. The main origin of T-cell counts and diversity one year after transplant was newly produced T cells.

Trimming pared 2 bases from V and 2 bases from J, leaving 16 bases between. Germline V lookup: CDR1 SGHAT, CDR2 FQNNGV. The CDR3 has 16 amino acids. Many counts were recorded for this clonotype. Its specificity is not known. Preparation of the TCRbeta library used unique molecular identifiers. A single record per CDR3 protein comes from TCRdb applying MiXCR to the PCR reads. The table lists 400,000 to 550,000 distinct CDR3 sequences, roughly 10% of them singletons. Material: PBMCs, obtained before TCRalphabeta/CD19-depleted stem cell transplant. The origin of this receptor is a child aged 2 to 15 with inherited bone marrow failure, due to receive a stem cell transplant. The rearrangement links TRBV11-2 to TRBJ2-7; D remains ambiguous. CDR3 sequence reads: CASSLRDLAFPYEQYF. In nucleotides, the CDR3 is TGTGCCAGCAGCTTAAGGGATTTAGCCTTCCCCTACGAGCAGTACTTC. The full variable domain, rest sourced from reference TRBV11-2 and TRBJ2-7, is EAGVAQSPRYKIIEKRQSVAFWCNPISGHATLYWYQQILGQGPKLLIQFQNNGVVDDSQLPKDRFSAERLKGVDSTLKIQPAKLEDSAVYLCASSLRDLAFPYEQYFGPGTRLTVT.